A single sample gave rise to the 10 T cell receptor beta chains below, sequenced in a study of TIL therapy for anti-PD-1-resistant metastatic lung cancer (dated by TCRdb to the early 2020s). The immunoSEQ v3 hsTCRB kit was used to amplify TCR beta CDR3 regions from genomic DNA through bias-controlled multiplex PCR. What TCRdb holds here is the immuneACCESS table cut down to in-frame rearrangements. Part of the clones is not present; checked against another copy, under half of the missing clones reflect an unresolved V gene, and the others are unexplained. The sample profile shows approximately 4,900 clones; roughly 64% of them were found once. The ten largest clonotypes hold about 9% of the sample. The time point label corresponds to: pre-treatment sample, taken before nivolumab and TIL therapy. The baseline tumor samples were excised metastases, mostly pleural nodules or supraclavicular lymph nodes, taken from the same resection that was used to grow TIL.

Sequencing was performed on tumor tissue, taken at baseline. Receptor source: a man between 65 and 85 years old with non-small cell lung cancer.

CDR3 region: CASSLDHREYEQYF. CDR3 coding DNA: TGTGCCAGCAGCTTAGATCACAGGGAGTACGAGCAGTACTTC. J is TRBJ2-7 and V is TRBV7-9; TRBD1 is a possible D gene (6 bases). The CDR3 is made up of 14 amino acids. Germline CDR1 is SEHNR and CDR2 is FQNEAQ (reference sequence). The V and J ends lost 1 base and 4 bases respectively, with 11 bases between them.

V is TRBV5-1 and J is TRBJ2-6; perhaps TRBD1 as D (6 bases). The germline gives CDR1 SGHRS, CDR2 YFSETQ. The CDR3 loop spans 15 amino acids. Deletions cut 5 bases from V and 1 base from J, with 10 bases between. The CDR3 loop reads CASSQGFSGANVLTF. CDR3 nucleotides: TGCGCCAGCAGTCAGGGGTTTTCTGGGGCCAACGTCCTGACTTTC.

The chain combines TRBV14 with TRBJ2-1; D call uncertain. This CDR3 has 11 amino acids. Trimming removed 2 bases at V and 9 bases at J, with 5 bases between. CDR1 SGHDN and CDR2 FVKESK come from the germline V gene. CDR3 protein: CASSQMGEQFF. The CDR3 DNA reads TGTGCCAGCAGCCAAATGGGTGAGCAGTTCTTC.

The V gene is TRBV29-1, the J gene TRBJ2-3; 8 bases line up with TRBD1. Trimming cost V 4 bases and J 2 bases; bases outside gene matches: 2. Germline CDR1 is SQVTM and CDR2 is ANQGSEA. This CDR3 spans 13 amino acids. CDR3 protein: CSVAGGPTDTQYF. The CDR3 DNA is TGCAGCGTTGCAGGGGGCCCCACAGATACGCAGTATTTT.

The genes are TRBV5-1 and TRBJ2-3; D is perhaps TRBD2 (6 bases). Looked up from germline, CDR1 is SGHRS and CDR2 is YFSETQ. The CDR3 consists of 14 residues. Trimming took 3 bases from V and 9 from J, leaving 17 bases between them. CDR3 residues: CASSSGLQRGTQYF. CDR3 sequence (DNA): TGCGCCAGCAGCTCGGGACTCCAAAGGGGAACGCAGTATTTT.

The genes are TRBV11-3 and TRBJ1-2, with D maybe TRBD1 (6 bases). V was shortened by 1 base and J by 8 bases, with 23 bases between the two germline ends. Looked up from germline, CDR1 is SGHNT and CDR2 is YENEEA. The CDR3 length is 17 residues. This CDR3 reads CASSLGYNLQGFRGYTF. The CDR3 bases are TGTGCCAGCAGCTTAGGGTACAATCTACAGGGTTTTCGAGGCTACACCTTC.

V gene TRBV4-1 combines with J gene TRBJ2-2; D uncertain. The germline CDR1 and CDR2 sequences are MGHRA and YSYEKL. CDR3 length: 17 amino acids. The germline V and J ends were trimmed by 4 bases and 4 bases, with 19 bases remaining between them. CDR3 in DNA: TGCGCCAGCAGCCTAAAAGGCCTTGGGCTTTCCACCGGGGAGCTGTTTTTT. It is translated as CASSLKGLGLSTGELFF.

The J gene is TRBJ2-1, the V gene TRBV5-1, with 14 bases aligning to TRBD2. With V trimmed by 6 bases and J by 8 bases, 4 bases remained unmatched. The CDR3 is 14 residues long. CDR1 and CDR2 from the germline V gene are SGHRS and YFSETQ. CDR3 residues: CASMRTSGRHEQFF. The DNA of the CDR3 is TGCGCCAGCATGCGGACTAGCGGGAGGCATGAGCAGTTCTTC.

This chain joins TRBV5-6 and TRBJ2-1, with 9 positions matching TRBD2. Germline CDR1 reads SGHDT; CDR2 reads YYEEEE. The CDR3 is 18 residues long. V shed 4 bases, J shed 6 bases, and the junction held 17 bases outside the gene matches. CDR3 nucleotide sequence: TGTGCCAGCAGCGACTATCAGGGGTTCCAACTAGCGGGCAATGAGCAGTTCTTC. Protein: CASSDYQGFQLAGNEQFF.

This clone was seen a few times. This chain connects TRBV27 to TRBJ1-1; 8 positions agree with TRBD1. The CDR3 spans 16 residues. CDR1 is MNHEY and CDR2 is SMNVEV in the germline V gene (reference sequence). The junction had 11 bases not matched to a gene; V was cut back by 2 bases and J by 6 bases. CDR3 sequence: CASSLGQGGSGAEAFF. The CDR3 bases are TGTGCCAGCAGTTTAGGACAGGGAGGAAGTGGCGCTGAAGCTTTCTTT.